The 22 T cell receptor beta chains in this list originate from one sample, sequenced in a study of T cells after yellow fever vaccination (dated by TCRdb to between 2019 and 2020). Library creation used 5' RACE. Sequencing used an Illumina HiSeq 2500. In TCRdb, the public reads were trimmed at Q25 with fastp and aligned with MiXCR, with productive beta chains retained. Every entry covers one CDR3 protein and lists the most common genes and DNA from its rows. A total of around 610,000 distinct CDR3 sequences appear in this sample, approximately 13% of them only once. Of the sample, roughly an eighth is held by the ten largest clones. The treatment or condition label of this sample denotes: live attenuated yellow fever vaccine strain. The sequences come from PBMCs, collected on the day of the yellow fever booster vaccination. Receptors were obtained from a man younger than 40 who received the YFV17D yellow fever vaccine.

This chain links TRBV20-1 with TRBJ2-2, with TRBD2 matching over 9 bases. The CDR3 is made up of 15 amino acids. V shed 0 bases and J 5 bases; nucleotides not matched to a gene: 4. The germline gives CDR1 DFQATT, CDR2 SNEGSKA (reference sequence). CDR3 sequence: CSAREGTSGTGELFF. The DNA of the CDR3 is TGCAGTGCTAGAGAGGGAACTAGCGGGACCGGGGAGCTGTTTTTT.

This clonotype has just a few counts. The CDR3 DNA reads TGTGCCAGCAGCATAGAAGCGGGAGAAACAGATACGCAGTATTTT. Translating gives CASSIEAGETDTQYF. The genes are TRBV5-4 and TRBJ2-3, with TRBD2 identical over 8 bases. In germline, CDR1 is SGHNT, CDR2 YYREEE (reference sequence). This CDR3 is built from 15 residues. The V and J ends lost 4 bases and 3 bases, in that order; junction bases with no gene match: 7.

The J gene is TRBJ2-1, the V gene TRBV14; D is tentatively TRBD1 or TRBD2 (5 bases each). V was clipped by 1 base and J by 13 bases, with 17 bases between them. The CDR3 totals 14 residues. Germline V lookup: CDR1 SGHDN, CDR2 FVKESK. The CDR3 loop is CASSQAPKGTVQFF. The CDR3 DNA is TGTGCCAGCAGCCAAGCCCCAAAGGGGACCGTTCAGTTCTTC.

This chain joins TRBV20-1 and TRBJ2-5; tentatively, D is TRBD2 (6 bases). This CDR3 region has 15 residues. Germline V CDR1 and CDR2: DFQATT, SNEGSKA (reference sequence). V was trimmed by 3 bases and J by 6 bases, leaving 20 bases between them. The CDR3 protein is CSARTAGLVWKTQYF. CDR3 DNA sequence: TGCAGTGCTAGGACCGCGGGGCTTGTTTGGAAGACCCAGTACTTC.

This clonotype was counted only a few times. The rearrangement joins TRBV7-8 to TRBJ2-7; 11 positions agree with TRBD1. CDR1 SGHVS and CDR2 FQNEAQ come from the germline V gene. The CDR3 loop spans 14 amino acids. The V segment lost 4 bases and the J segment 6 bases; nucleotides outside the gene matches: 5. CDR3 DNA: TGTGCCAGCAGCTCCGCCGGGACAGGGGGCGAGCAGTACTTC. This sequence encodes CASSSAGTGGEQYF.

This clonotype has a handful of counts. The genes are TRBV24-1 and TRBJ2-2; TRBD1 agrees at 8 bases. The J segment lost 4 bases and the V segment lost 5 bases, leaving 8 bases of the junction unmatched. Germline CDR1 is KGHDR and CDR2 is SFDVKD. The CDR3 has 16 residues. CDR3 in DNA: TGTGCCACCAGTGGGACAGGGAGCCGGGGCACCGGGGAGCTGTTTTTT. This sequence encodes CATSGTGSRGTGELFF.

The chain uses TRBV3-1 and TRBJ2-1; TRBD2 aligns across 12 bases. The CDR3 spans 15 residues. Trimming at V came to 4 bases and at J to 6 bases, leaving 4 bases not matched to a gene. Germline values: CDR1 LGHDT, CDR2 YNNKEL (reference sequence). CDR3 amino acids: CASSRGLAGPNEQFF. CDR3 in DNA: TGTGCCAGCAGCCGAGGACTAGCGGGACCCAATGAGCAGTTCTTC.

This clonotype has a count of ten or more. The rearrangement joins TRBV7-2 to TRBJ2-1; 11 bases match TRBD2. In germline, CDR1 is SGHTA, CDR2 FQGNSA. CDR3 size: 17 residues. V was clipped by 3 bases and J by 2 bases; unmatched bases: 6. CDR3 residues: CASSFLAGGLTYNEQFF. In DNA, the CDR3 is TGTGCCAGCAGCTTTTTAGCGGGAGGGCTTACCTACAATGAGCAGTTCTTC.

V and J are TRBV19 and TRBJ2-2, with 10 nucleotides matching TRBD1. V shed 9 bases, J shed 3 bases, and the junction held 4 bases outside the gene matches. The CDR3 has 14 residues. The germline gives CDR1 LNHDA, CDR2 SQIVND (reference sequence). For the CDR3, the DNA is TGTGCCAGCGAGGACAGGGGGGACACCGGGGAGCTGTTTTTT. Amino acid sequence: CASEDRGDTGELFF.

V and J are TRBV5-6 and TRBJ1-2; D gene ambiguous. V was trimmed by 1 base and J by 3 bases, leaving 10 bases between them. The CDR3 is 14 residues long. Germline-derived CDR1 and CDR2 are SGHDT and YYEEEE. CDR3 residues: CASSLKRDHYGYTF. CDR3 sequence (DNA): TGTGCCAGCAGCTTGAAACGGGATCACTATGGCTACACCTTC.

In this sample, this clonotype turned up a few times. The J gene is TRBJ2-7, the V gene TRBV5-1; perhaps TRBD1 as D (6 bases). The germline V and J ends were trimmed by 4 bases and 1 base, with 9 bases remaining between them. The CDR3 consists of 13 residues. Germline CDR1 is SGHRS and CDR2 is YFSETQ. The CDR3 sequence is CASSVDRSYEQYF. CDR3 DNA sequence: TGCGCCAGCAGCGTCGACAGGTCCTACGAGCAGTACTTC.

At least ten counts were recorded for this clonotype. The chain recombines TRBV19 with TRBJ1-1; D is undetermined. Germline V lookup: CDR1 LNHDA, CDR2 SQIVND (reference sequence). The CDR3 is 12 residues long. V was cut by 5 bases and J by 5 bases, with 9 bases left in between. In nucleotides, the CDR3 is TGTGCCAGTAGTTCGGGGAGGACTGAAGCTTTCTTT. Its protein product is CASSSGRTEAFF.

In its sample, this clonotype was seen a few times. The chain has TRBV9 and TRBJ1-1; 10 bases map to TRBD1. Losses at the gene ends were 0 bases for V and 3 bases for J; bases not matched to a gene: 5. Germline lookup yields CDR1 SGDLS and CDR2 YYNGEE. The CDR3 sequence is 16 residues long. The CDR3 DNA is TGTGCCAGCAGCGTAGGATGGGGGACAGGGGACACTGAAGCTTTCTTT. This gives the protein CASSVGWGTGDTEAFF.

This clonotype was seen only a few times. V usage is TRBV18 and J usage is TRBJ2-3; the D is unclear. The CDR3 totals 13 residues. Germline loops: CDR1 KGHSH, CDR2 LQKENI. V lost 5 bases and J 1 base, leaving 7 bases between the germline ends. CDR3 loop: CASSNAGTDTQYF. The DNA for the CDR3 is TGTGCCAGCTCAAACGCGGGCACAGATACGCAGTATTTT.

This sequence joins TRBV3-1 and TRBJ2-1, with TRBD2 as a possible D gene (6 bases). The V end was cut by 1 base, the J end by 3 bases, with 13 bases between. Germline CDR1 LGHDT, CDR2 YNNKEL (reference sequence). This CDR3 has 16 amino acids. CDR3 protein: CASSQGGGISYNEQFF. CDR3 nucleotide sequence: TGTGCCAGCAGCCAAGGAGGCGGGATCAGCTACAATGAGCAGTTCTTC.

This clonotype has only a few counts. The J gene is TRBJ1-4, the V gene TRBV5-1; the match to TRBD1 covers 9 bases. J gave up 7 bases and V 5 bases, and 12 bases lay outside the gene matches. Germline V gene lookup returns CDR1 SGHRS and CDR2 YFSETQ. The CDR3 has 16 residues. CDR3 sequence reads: CASSSLPGQGSEKLFF. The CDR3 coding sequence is TGCGCCAGCAGTTCCCTACCGGGACAGGGCTCTGAAAAACTGTTTTTT.

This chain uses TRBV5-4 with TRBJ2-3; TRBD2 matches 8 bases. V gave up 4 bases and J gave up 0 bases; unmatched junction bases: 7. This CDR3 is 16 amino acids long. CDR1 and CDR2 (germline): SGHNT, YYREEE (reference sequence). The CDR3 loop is CASSRGGDYSTDTQYF. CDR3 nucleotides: TGTGCCAGCAGCCGGGGGGGGGACTACAGCACAGATACGCAGTATTTT.

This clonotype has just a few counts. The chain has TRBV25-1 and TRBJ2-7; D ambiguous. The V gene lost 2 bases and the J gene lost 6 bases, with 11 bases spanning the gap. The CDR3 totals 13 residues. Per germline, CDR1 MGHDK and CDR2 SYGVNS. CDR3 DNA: TGTGCCAGCAGTGAAATTGCAGGTCCCGAGCAGTACTTC. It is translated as CASSEIAGPEQYF.

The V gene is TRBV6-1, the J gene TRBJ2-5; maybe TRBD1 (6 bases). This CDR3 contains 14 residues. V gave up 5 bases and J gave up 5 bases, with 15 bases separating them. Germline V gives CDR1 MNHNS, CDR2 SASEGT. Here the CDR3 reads CASSRTGHGETQYF. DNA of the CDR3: TGTGCCAGCAGTCGAACAGGGCATGGCGAGACCCAGTACTTC.

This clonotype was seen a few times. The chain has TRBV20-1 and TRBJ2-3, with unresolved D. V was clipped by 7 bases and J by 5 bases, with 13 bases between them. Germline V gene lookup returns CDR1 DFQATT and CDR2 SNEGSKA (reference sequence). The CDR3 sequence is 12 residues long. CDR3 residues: CSDGPRRDTQYF. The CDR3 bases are TGCAGTGATGGTCCTCGCCGAGATACGCAGTATTTT.

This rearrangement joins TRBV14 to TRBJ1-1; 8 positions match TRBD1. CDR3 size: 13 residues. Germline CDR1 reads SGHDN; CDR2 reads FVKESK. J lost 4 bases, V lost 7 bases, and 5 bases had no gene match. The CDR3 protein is CASTDRGGTEAFF. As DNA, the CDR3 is TGTGCCAGCACCGACAGGGGAGGCACTGAAGCTTTCTTT.

The CDR3 loop reads CASSFNAPPWEQFF. In DNA, the CDR3 is TGTGCCAGCAGTTTTAACGCGCCCCCTTGGGAGCAGTTCTTC. This chain joins TRBV6-2 or TRBV6-3 and TRBJ2-1; D is unclear. The CDR3 loop spans 14 amino acids. V was trimmed by 4 bases and J by 10 bases, leaving 17 bases between them. Per germline, CDR1 MNHEY and CDR2 SVGEGT.